The entry below gives a single T cell receptor beta chain sequence along with its context. What it binds is unknown. The source of the sample is a study of cytomegalovirus exposure and HLA in healthy donors. As for the study in general: The Caucasian-associated ancestry cluster contained about four fifths of the roughly 370 genotyped donors.

Study-level points and caveats: In most subjects, TCR beta sequences reportedly gave accurate predictions of HLA-A and HLA-B alleles. Links to common viral pathogens appeared, in a later analysis, for several of the most significant clusters.

The V end lost 3 bases, the J end lost 2 bases, and 7 bases lay between the germline ends. The CDR3 has 13 amino acids. CDR1 and CDR2 from the germline V gene are SGHAT and FQNNGV. The PCR employed 60 Vbeta primers together with 13 Jbeta primers. Produced via immunoSEQ multiplex PCR; TCRdb's table is partial and in-frame only. The profile shows around 97,000 clones, less than 10% of them singletons. J is TRBJ1-2 and V is TRBV11-2, with D tentatively TRBD1 (5 bases). This TCR derives from a man in his fifties in good health and CMV-seropositive. The sample taken for sequencing was PBMCs. The CDR3 spells CASSFGGNYGYTF. The CDR3 DNA reads TGTGCCAGCAGCTTCGGGGGGAACTATGGCTACACCTTC.